Sequencing of this T cell receptor (beta chain) was carried out in a study of blood T cell repertoires in COVID-19 (dated by TCRdb to the early 2020s). Study-level background: Samples covering the acute and convalescent phases of COVID-19 were provided by collaborators in the United States, Italy and Spain. The material from the prospective study consisted of cDNA or gDNA derived from T cells, B-cell-depleted T cells, or PBMCs. Subjects who had been exposed to COVID-19, were actively infected with it, or had recovered from it provided the deeply sampled blood TCRbeta repertoires that made up the dataset. A freely available public database, intended as a resource for researchers studying the immune response to SARS-CoV-2, is where the repertoires were released. The samples were drawn from two sources: the first 160 participants of the ongoing ImmuneRACE study, and 1,200 or so subjects contributed by 6 global collaborators. Sample metadata almost always included a de-identified subject ID, COVID-19 status, age in years and sex. Where HLA class I and class II types were available, the types were taken from metadata supplied by the sample provider, not from assay-based typing.

Points on this clone: It lacks a known antigen. No quality values exist for individual bases; no much larger clone is one base distant.

Ends trimmed: V by 0 bases, J by 0 bases; bases unmatched to a gene: 8. Looking up the germline V gene yields CDR1 SGHAT and CDR2 FQNNGV. The CDR3 has 20 amino acids, counting the end cysteine and phenylalanine. The only DNA kept is the CDR3, 60 bases in frame from the first base. Whole blood was collected in K2EDTA tubes by collaborating institutions according to the institutions' own protocols. For TCRbeta analysis, collaborators shipped samples as frozen whole blood, isolated PBMCs, or DNA extracted from either of those sample types. The investigation overall reported the following: The quantity of clinical and demographic metadata differed by source and by participant and was supplied without curation.

TCRbeta CDR3 regions were amplified from genomic DNA using the immunoSEQ Assay, a bias-controlled multiplex PCR. On the study's bioinformatics: The number of nucleated cells in each sample was estimated by amplification of reference gene primers within the assay. To quantify the absolute abundance of each unique TCRbeta CDR3 rearrangement, sequence reads were collapsed and filtered. For each sample, productive Simpson clonality was calculated by taking the square root of Simpson's diversity index across productive rearrangements. Drawn from immuneACCESS, this table holds only the in-frame rearrangements with V and J called that TCRdb kept. Clones are partly lost; checked studies trace under half to an unresolved V gene and leave the rest unexplained. The V and J calls and clone size are taken from that table; D and trimming were inferred from the DNA. Recorded for this sample are about 200,000 clones; 88% of them occurred a single time. The top ten constitute 1.5% to 2% of the sample.

The material sequenced was peripheral blood. The rearrangement combines TRBV11-2 with TRBJ2-3, and TRBD2 matches 14 of the central bases. The TCR was taken from a man younger than 30 with active or convalescent COVID-19. The CDR3 amino acid sequence is: CASSLDQGLAGVSSTDTQYF. The nucleotides read TGTGCCAGCAGCTTAGATCAGGGACTAGCGGGGGTGTCTAGCACAGATACGCAGTATTTT. Outside the CDR3, residues come from the reference TRBV11-2 and TRBJ2-3 proteins, so the full variable domain is: EAGVAQSPRYKIIEKRQSVAFWCNPISGHATLYWYQQILGQGPKLLIQFQNNGVVDDSQLPKDRFSAERLKGVDSTLKIQPAKLEDSAVYLCASSLDQGLAGVSSTDTQYFGPGTRLTVL.